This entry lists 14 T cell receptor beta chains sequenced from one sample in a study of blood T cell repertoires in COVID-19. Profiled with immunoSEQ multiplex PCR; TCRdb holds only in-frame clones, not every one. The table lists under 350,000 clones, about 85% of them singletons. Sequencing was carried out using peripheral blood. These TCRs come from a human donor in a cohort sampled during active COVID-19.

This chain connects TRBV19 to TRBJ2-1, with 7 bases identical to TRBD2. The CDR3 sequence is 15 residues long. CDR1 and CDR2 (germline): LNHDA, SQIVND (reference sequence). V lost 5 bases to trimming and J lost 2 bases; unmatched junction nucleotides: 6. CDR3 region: CASSGGGEAYNEQFF. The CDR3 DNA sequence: TGTGCCAGTAGTGGGGGAGGGGAAGCCTACAATGAGCAGTTCTTC.

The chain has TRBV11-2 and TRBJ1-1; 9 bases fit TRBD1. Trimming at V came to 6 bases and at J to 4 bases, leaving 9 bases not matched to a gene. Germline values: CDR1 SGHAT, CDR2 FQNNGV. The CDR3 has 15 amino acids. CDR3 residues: CASRPPGTGSTEAFF. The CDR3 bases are TGTGCCAGCAGACCCCCCGGGACAGGGAGCACTGAAGCTTTCTTT.

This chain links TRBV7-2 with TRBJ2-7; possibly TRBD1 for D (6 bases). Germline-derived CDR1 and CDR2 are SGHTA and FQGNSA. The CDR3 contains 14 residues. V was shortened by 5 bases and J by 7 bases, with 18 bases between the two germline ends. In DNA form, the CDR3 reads TGTGCCAGCAGCCCCGATATAGGACAGAGGGAGCAGTACTTC. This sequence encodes CASSPDIGQREQYF.

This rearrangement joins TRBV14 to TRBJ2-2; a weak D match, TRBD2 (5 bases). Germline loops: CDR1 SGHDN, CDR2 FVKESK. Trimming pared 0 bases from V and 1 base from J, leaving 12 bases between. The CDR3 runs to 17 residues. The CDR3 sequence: CASSQESGFRNTGELFF. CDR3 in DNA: TGTGCCAGCAGCCAAGAAAGCGGCTTCAGGAACACCGGGGAGCTGTTTTTT. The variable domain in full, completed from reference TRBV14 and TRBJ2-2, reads EAGVTQFPSHSVIEKGQTVTLRCDPISGHDNLYWYRRVMGKEIKFLLHFVKESKQDESGMPNNRFLAERTGGTYSTLKVQPAELEDSGVYFCASSQESGFRNTGELFFGEGSRLTVL.

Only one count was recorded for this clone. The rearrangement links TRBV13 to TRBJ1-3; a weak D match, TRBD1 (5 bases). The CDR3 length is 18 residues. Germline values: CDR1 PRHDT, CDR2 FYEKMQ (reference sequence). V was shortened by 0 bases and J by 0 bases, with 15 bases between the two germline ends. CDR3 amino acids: CASSLGTTDRDSGNTIYF. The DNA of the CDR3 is TGTGCCAGCAGCTTAGGGACGACAGACCGAGACTCTGGAAACACCATATATTTT. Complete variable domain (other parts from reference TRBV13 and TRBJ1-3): AAGVIQSPRHLIKEKRETATLKCYPIPRHDTVYWYQQGPGQDPQFLISFYEKMQSDKGSIPDRFSAQQFSDYHSELNMSSLELGDSALYFCASSLGTTDRDSGNTIYFGEGSWLTVV.

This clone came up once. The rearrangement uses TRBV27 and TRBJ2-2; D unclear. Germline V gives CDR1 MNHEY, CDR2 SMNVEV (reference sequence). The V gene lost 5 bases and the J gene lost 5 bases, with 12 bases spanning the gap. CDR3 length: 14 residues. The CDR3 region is CASSTGVRTGELFF. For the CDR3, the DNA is TGTGCCAGCAGTACGGGTGTGCGGACCGGGGAGCTGTTTTTT.

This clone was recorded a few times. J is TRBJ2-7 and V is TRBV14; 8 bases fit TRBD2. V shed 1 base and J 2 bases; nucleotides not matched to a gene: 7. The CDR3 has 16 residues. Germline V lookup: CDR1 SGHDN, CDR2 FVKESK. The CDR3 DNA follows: TGTGCCAGCAGCCAAGGTTTTAGCGGGAAACCCTACGAGCAGTACTTC. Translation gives CASSQGFSGKPYEQYF.

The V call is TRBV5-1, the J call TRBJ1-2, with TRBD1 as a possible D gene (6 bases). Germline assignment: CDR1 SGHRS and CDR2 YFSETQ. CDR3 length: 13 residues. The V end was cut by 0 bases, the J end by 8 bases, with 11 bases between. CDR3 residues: CASSLDRVGGYTF. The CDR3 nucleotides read TGCGCCAGCAGCTTGGACAGGGTTGGAGGCTACACCTTC.

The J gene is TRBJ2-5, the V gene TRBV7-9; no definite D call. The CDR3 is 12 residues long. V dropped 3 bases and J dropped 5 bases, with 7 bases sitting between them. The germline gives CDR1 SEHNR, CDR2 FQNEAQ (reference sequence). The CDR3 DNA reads TGTGCCAGCAGCTTTTCCGGGGAGACCCAGTACTTC. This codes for CASSFSGETQYF.

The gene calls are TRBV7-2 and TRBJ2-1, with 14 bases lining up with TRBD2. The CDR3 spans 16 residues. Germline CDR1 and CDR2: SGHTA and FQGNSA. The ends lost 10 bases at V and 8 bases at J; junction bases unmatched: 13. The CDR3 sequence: CAILGGTSGSGYEQFF. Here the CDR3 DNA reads TGTGCCATCCTCGGGGGGACTAGCGGGAGTGGGTATGAGCAGTTCTTC.

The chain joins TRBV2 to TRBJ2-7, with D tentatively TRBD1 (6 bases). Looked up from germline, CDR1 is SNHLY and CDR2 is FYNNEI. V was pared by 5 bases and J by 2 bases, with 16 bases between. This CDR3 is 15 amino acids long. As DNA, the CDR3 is TGTGCCAGCAGTTCCGGACAGATTGGAACCTACGAGCAGTACTTC. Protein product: CASSSGQIGTYEQYF.

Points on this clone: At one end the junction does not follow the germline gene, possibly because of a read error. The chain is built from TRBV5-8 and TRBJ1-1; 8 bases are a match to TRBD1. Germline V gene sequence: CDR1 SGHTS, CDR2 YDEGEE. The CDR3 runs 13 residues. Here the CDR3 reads CASSPGQVLGFLF. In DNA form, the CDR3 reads TGTGCCAGCAGCCCGGGACAGGTCTTGGGGTTCCTCTTT.

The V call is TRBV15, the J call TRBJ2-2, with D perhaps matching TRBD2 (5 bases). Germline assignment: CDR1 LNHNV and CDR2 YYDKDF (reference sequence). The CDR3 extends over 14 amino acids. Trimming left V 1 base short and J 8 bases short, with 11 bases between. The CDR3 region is CATSRGGAPGELFF. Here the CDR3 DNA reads TGTGCCACCAGCAGAGGGGGAGCTCCAGGGGAGCTGTTTTTT. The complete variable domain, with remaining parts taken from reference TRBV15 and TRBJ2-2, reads DAMVIQNPRYQVTQFGKPVTLSCSQTLNHNVMYWYQQKSSQAPKLLFHYYDKDFNNEADTPDNFQSRRPNTSFCFLDIRSPGLGDTAMYLCATSRGGAPGELFFGEGSRLTVL.

In DNA form, the CDR3 reads TGTGCCAGCAGCTTGGGGGGGAGCGGGAAGGAGACCCAGTACTTC. Protein sequence: CASSLGGSGKETQYF. The J gene is TRBJ2-5, the V gene TRBV5-4, with TRBD2 matching over 7 bases. The CDR3 contains 15 residues. V shed 0 bases, J shed 5 bases, and the junction held 7 bases outside the gene matches. Germline V lookup: CDR1 SGHNT, CDR2 YYREEE (reference sequence).